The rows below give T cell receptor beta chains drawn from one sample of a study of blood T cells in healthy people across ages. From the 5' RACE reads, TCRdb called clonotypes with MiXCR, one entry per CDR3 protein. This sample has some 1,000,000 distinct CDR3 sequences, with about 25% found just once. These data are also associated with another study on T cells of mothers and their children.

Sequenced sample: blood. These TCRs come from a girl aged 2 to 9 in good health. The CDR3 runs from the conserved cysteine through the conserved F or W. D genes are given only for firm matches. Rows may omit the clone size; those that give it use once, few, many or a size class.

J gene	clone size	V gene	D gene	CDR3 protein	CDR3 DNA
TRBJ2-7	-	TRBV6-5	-	CASSTEAIWYF	TGTGCCAGCAGTACTGAGGCGATTTGGTACTTC
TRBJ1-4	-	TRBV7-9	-	CASSSGALGLNNEKLFF	TGTGCCAGCAGCTCGGGGGCCCTAGGGCTTAACAATGAAAAACTGTTTTTT
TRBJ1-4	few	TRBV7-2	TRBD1	CASSQQGAVDEKLFF	TGTGCCAGCAGCCAACAGGGGGCAGTGGATGAAAAACTGTTTTTT
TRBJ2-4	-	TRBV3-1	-	CASSQGRAGNIQYF	TGTGCCAGCAGCCAGGGACGTGCCGGGAACATTCAGTACTTC
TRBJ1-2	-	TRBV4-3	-	CASGQAVGAGDYGYTF	TGCGCCAGCGGCCAAGCAGTAGGGGCGGGAGACTATGGCTACACCTTC
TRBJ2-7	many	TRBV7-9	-	CASSLVGREQYF	TGTGCCAGCAGCTTAGTAGGGCGGGAGCAGTACTTC
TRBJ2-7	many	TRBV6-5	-	CASSYSKNPAYEQYF	TGTGCCAGCAGTTACTCGAAGAATCCAGCTTACGAGCAGTACTTC
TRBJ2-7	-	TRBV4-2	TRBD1	CASSQMGQYEQYF	TGTGCCAGCAGCCAGATGGGACAGTACGAGCAGTACTTC
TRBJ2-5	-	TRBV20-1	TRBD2	CSASSLISGGAEETQYF	TGCAGTGCTAGTAGTCTAATAAGCGGGGGGGCCGAAGAGACCCAGTACTTC
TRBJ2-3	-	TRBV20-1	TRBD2	CSAWFTSGGADTQYF	TGCAGTGCTTGGTTTACTAGCGGCGGGGCAGATACGCAGTATTTT
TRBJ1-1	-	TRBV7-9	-	CARARQNTEAFF	TGTGCCAGGGCGCGTCAGAACACTGAAGCTTTCTTT
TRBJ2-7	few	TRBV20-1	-	CSARYREGVYEQYF	TGCAGTGCTAGATACAGGGAAGGAGTCTACGAGCAGTACTTC
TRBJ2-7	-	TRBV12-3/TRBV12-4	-	CASIFYEQYF	TGTGCCAGCATTTTCTACGAGCAGTACTTC
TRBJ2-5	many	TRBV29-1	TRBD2	CSVPREGETQYF	TGCAGCGTTCCCCGGGAGGGGGAGACCCAGTACTTC
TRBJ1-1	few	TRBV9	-	CASSSAGRSDEAFF	TGTGCCAGCAGCTCAGCAGGGCGAAGTGACGAAGCTTTCTTT
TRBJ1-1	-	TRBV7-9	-	CASSLEPRTEAFF	TGTGCCAGCAGCTTAGAGCCTAGGACTGAAGCTTTCTTT
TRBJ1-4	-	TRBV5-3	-	CARSSSGTVNEKLFF	TGTGCCAGAAGCTCATCCGGGACCGTTAATGAAAAACTGTTTTTT
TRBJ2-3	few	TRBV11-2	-	CASSLDRLGGTDTQYF	TGTGCCAGCAGCTTAGATCGTTTAGGGGGCACAGATACGCAGTATTTT
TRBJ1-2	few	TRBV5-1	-	CASSYWDTYGYTF	TGCGCCAGCAGCTACTGGGACACCTATGGCTACACCTTC
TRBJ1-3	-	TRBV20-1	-	CSARDRVNTIYF	TGCAGTGCTAGAGATCGGGTAAACACCATATATTTT
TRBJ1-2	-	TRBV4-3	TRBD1	CASSPGTGDDGYTF	TGCGCCAGCAGCCCCGGGACAGGGGACGATGGCTACACCTTC
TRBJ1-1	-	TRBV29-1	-	CSVPGVQEAFF	TGCAGCGTCCCGGGGGTCCAGGAAGCTTTCTTT
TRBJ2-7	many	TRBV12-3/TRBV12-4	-	CASSLSGDYEQYF	TGTGCCAGCAGTTTATCGGGCGACTACGAGCAGTACTTC
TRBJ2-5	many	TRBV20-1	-	CSARVPPDLHREVQETQYF	TGCAGTGCTAGAGTACCTCCGGACCTACACCGCGAAGTCCAAGAGACCCAGTACTTC
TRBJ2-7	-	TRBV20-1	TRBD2	CSARDHKRGPYEQYF	TGCAGTGCTAGAGATCACAAGCGGGGGCCCTACGAGCAGTACTTC
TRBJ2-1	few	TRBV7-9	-	CASSSRLVTANEQFF	TGTGCCAGCAGTTCTCGGCTAGTCACGGCCAATGAGCAGTTCTTC
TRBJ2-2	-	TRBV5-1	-	CASSLGEGGELFF	TGCGCCAGCAGCTTGGGGGAAGGCGGGGAGCTGTTTTTT
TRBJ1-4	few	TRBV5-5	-	CASTPNGVNEKLFF	TGTGCCAGCACCCCAAACGGGGTTAATGAAAAACTGTTTTTT
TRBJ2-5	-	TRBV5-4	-	CASSLSLSGGETQYF	TGTGCCAGCAGCTTGTCCCTATCTGGGGGGGAGACCCAGTACTTC
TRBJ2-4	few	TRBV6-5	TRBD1	CASSYSQGAKNIQYF	TGTGCCAGCAGTTACTCTCAGGGGGCTAAAAACATTCAGTACTTC
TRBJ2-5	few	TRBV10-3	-	CAISERAASQETQYF	TGTGCCATCAGTGAGAGGGCAGCCTCGCAAGAGACCCAGTACTTC
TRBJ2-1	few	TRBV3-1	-	CASSQAGPQFF	TGTGCCAGCAGCCAAGCTGGGCCCCAGTTCTTC
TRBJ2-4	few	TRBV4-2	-	CASSPLGSETDIQYF	TGTGCCAGCAGCCCTCTTGGTTCCGAGACGGACATTCAGTACTTC
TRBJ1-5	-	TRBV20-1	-	CSARTDPNQPQHF	TGCAGTGCTAGGACAGATCCGAATCAGCCCCAGCATTTT